Listed below are T cell receptor beta chains from one sample, sequenced in a study of breast tumors, draining lymph nodes, adjacent tissues. TCRdb re-analysed the multiplex PCR reads in MiXCR, keeping a single row per CDR3 protein. The sample has about 120,000 distinct CDR3 sequences; 15% to 20% are singletons. The sequenced sample consisted of axillary lymph node tissue. These receptors came from a female donor with breast cancer. Some clones in this sample may be carry-over from other donors' samples. Both conserved end residues are part of each CDR3. The D gene is left open where the match is weak. Expanded clones are given a class, and other clones once, few, many or no size at all.

v_call: TRBV5-6
cdr3_length: 14
clone_size: many
d_call: NA
j_call: TRBJ1-2
cdr3_aa: CASTSTGSNYGYTF
cdr3_nt: TGTGCCAGCACCTCGACTGGAAGTAACTATGGCTACACCTTC

v_call: TRBV5-6
cdr3_length: 15
clone_size: many
d_call: NA
j_call: TRBJ2-1
cdr3_aa: CASSLGGIVGNEQFF
cdr3_nt: TGTGCCAGCAGCTTGGGCGGGATTGTTGGCAATGAGCAGTTCTTC

v_call: TRBV6-5
cdr3_length: 13
clone_size: many
d_call: NA
j_call: TRBJ2-7
cdr3_aa: CASGPQGVREQYF
cdr3_nt: TGTGCCAGCGGTCCACAGGGAGTGAGAGAGCAGTACTTC

v_call: TRBV5-4
cdr3_length: 13
clone_size: few
d_call: NA
j_call: TRBJ2-2
cdr3_aa: CASSLGVVGELFF
cdr3_nt: TGTGCCAGCAGCTTGGGGGTAGTGGGGGAGCTGTTTTTT

v_call: TRBV27
cdr3_length: 15
clone_size: few
d_call: NA
j_call: TRBJ2-1
cdr3_aa: CASRAYLPVGDEQFF
cdr3_nt: TGTGCCAGCAGGGCCTACTTGCCAGTGGGCGATGAGCAGTTCTTC

v_call: TRBV10-2
cdr3_length: 14
clone_size: many
d_call: TRBD2
j_call: TRBJ2-7
cdr3_aa: CAIRLEGGPYEQYF
cdr3_nt: TGCGCCATAAGACTAGAGGGAGGGCCGTACGAGCAGTACTTC

v_call: TRBV11-2
cdr3_length: 16
clone_size: many
d_call: NA
j_call: TRBJ2-1
cdr3_aa: CASSRTPGLNLNEQFF
cdr3_nt: TGTGCCAGCAGCCGAACCCCGGGACTTAACCTCAATGAGCAGTTCTTC

v_call: TRBV2
cdr3_length: 15
clone_size: many
d_call: TRBD2
j_call: TRBJ2-5
cdr3_aa: CASSGGLAGKETQYF
cdr3_nt: TGTGCCAGCAGTGGGGGACTAGCGGGAAAAGAGACCCAGTACTTC

v_call: TRBV6-2/TRBV6-3
cdr3_length: 15
clone_size: few
d_call: TRBD1
j_call: TRBJ1-5
cdr3_aa: CASSPGQGAGQPQHF
cdr3_nt: TGTGCCAGCAGCCCCGGACAGGGGGCAGGTCAGCCCCAGCATTTT

v_call: TRBV12-3/TRBV12-4
cdr3_length: 14
clone_size: NA
d_call: NA
j_call: TRBJ2-1
cdr3_aa: CASSLSGFYNEQFF
cdr3_nt: TGTGCCAGCAGTTTGAGCGGGTTCTACAATGAGCAGTTCTTC

v_call: TRBV10-3
cdr3_length: 15
clone_size: NA
d_call: NA
j_call: TRBJ2-7
cdr3_aa: CAISDTGAGVVEQHF
cdr3_nt: TGTGCCATCAGTGACACCGGGGCAGGGGTCGTAGAGCAGCACTTC

v_call: TRBV6-1
cdr3_length: 17
clone_size: many
d_call: TRBD2
j_call: TRBJ2-1
cdr3_aa: CASSDKFRTSGNNEQFF
cdr3_nt: TGTGCCAGCAGTGATAAGTTTCGGACTAGCGGCAACAATGAGCAGTTCTTC

v_call: TRBV10-1
cdr3_length: 17
clone_size: many
d_call: TRBD2
j_call: TRBJ2-7
cdr3_aa: CASSEEGLAGTSYEQYF
cdr3_nt: TGCGCCAGCAGTGAGGAGGGGCTAGCGGGAACGTCCTACGAGCAGTACTTC

v_call: TRBV11-2
cdr3_length: 14
clone_size: many
d_call: NA
j_call: TRBJ1-5
cdr3_aa: CASSLGDSNQPQHF
cdr3_nt: TGTGCCAGCAGCTTAGGGGATAGCAATCAGCCCCAGCATTTT

v_call: TRBV29-1
cdr3_length: 13
clone_size: few
d_call: TRBD1
j_call: TRBJ2-4
cdr3_aa: CSVEQGERNIQYF
cdr3_nt: TGCAGCGTTGAACAGGGGGAGAGAAACATTCAGTACTTC

v_call: TRBV20-1
cdr3_length: 13
clone_size: many
d_call: NA
j_call: TRBJ1-5
cdr3_aa: CSCSGALNQPQHF
cdr3_nt: TGCAGCTGTTCCGGGGCCCTTAATCAGCCCCAGCATTTT

v_call: TRBV3-1
cdr3_length: 13
clone_size: many
d_call: NA
j_call: TRBJ2-1
cdr3_aa: CASSQDLQTGQFF
cdr3_nt: TGTGCCAGCAGCCAAGATCTCCAGACTGGGCAGTTCTTC

v_call: TRBV18
cdr3_length: 16
clone_size: NA
d_call: TRBD1
j_call: TRBJ2-2
cdr3_aa: CASSPQGAMNTGELFF
cdr3_nt: TGTGCCAGCTCACCACAGGGGGCAATGAACACCGGGGAGCTGTTTTTT

v_call: TRBV20-1
cdr3_length: 13
clone_size: few
d_call: NA
j_call: TRBJ1-5
cdr3_aa: CSARVTGNQPQHF
cdr3_nt: TGCAGTGCTAGAGTGACGGGCAATCAGCCCCAGCATTTT

v_call: TRBV10-2
cdr3_length: 15
clone_size: many
d_call: NA
j_call: TRBJ2-3
cdr3_aa: CASSDRTNSTDTQYF
cdr3_nt: TGCGCCAGCAGTGACAGAACGAATAGCACAGATACGCAGTATTTT

v_call: TRBV18
cdr3_length: 15
clone_size: many
d_call: NA
j_call: TRBJ2-7
cdr3_aa: CASSPLPEPAGEQYF
cdr3_nt: TGTGCCAGCTCACCACTACCGGAGCCAGCGGGCGAGCAGTACTTC

v_call: TRBV7-3
cdr3_length: 16
clone_size: NA
d_call: TRBD1
j_call: TRBJ2-1
cdr3_aa: CASSWGQGAPCNEQFF
cdr3_nt: TGTGCCAGCAGCTGGGGACAGGGGGCCCCCTGCAATGAGCAGTTCTTC

v_call: TRBV7-9
cdr3_length: 14
clone_size: NA
d_call: NA
j_call: TRBJ1-1
cdr3_aa: CASSTPGLNTEAFF
cdr3_nt: TGTGCCAGCAGCACCCCCGGCCTGAACACTGAAGCTTTCTTT

v_call: TRBV30
cdr3_length: 13
clone_size: few
d_call: TRBD1
j_call: TRBJ2-1
cdr3_aa: CAWRARGYNEQFF
cdr3_nt: TGTGCCTGGAGGGCCAGGGGGTACAATGAGCAGTTCTTC

v_call: TRBV28
cdr3_length: 10
clone_size: many
d_call: NA
j_call: TRBJ2-1
cdr3_aa: CASMRNEQFF
cdr3_nt: TGTGCCAGCATGCGTAATGAGCAGTTCTTC

v_call: TRBV20-1
cdr3_length: 13
clone_size: many
d_call: NA
j_call: TRBJ2-3
cdr3_aa: CSAPGRGLDTQYF
cdr3_nt: TGCAGTGCTCCAGGACGAGGGTTAGATACGCAGTATTTT

v_call: TRBV20-1
cdr3_length: 12
clone_size: many
d_call: NA
j_call: TRBJ1-4
cdr3_aa: CSARIDNEKLFF
cdr3_nt: TGCAGTGCTAGAATCGACAATGAAAAACTGTTTTTT

v_call: TRBV6-5
cdr3_length: 13
clone_size: many
d_call: NA
j_call: TRBJ1-2
cdr3_aa: CASSESRFYGYTF
cdr3_nt: TGTGCCAGCAGTGAGTCGCGATTCTATGGCTACACCTTC

v_call: TRBV24-1
cdr3_length: 18
clone_size: many
d_call: NA
j_call: TRBJ2-1
cdr3_aa: CATSDLSLAGGSYNEQFF
cdr3_nt: TGTGCCACCAGTGATTTATCATTGGCTGGGGGCTCCTACAATGAGCAGTTCTTC

v_call: TRBV12-3/TRBV12-4
cdr3_length: 15
clone_size: many
d_call: TRBD2
j_call: TRBJ2-7
cdr3_aa: CASSTETSVPYEQYF
cdr3_nt: TGTGCCAGCAGTACGGAGACTAGCGTCCCCTACGAGCAGTACTTC

v_call: TRBV5-1
cdr3_length: 17
clone_size: many
d_call: NA
j_call: TRBJ2-1
cdr3_aa: CASSLEGSRSAYNEQFF
cdr3_nt: TGCGCCAGCAGCTTGGAAGGCAGCAGATCCGCCTACAATGAGCAGTTCTTC

v_call: TRBV5-1
cdr3_length: 11
clone_size: many
d_call: NA
j_call: TRBJ2-5
cdr3_aa: CASSYLETQYF
cdr3_nt: TGCGCCAGCAGCTACCTGGAGACCCAGTACTTC

v_call: TRBV4-2
cdr3_length: 15
clone_size: NA
d_call: NA
j_call: TRBJ2-4
cdr3_aa: CASSQDRTSSGIQYF
cdr3_nt: TGTGCCAGCAGCCAAGATCGTACTAGTTCGGGCATTCAGTACTTC

v_call: TRBV28
cdr3_length: 12
clone_size: few
d_call: NA
j_call: TRBJ1-5
cdr3_aa: CASSWGDQPQHF
cdr3_nt: TGTGCCAGCAGTTGGGGGGATCAGCCCCAGCATTTT

v_call: TRBV27
cdr3_length: 19
clone_size: NA
d_call: TRBD1
j_call: TRBJ1-4
cdr3_aa: CASSLRGPGQGMTNEKLFF
cdr3_nt: TGTGCCAGCAGTTTAAGGGGGCCCGGACAGGGGATGACTAATGAAAAACTGTTTTTT